This is a list of T cell receptor beta chains from one sample in a study of T cell responses to AZD1222 COVID-19 vaccine. Sequenced by immunoSEQ multiplex PCR; TCRdb stores in-frame clones only, minus some. The sample includes approximately 50,000 clones, roughly 90% of them seen just once. The sample consisted of peripheral blood, taken 28 days after the second AZD1222 dose. These receptor sequences come from an adult who received the AZD1222 COVID-19 vaccine. CDR3s include the opening cysteine and the closing phenylalanine or tryptophan. A D gene is named only where the DNA matches it firmly. Some rows mark clone size as missing; the rest say once, few, many or name a class of expanded clone.

TRBV11-2,TRBJ1-2,NA,NA,12,TGTGCCAGCAGCGCCTTAGGGTATGGCTACACCTTC,CASSALGYGYTF
TRBV6-2/TRBV6-3,TRBJ1-5,NA,NA,15,TGTGCCAGCAGCCCGACATTTATCTCCAATCAGCCCCAGCATTTT,CASSPTFISNQPQHF
TRBV19,TRBJ2-7,NA,NA,14,TGTGCCAGTAACGAGGGGTCGGGGAGGTACGAGCAGTACTTC,CASNEGSGRYEQYF
TRBV4-3,TRBJ1-2,NA,NA,14,TGCGCCAGCAGCCAGGAACAGGGACCTTATGGCTACACCTTC,CASSQEQGPYGYTF
TRBV5-6,TRBJ2-5,NA,NA,13,TGTGCCAGCAGCTTGGGGGGCCAAGAGACCCAGTACTTC,CASSLGGQETQYF
TRBV2,TRBJ2-7,NA,NA,12,TGTGCCAGCAGTCGCAGTTCTTACGAGCAGTACTTC,CASSRSSYEQYF
TRBV7-2,TRBJ1-6,NA,once,19,TGTGCCAGCAGCCCGCAAACCTCTATTCAAGGCTCCTATAATTCACCCCTCCACTTT,CASSPQTSIQGSYNSPLHF
TRBV30,TRBJ1-3,NA,NA,15,TGTGCCTGGGGAGAGAAAGTTTACCCCGGAAACACCATATATTTT,CAWGEKVYPGNTIYF
TRBV28,TRBJ2-3,NA,NA,15,TGTGCCAGCAGTCGATTTGGGCAACCCACAGATACGCAGTATTTT,CASSRFGQPTDTQYF
TRBV19,TRBJ2-3,NA,NA,14,TGTGCCAGTAGTGTGGCTAAGACCACAGATACGCAGTATTTT,CASSVAKTTDTQYF
TRBV7-9,TRBJ1-3,TRBD1,NA,15,TGTGCCAGCAGCCAAACAGGGGCCTCTGGAAACACCATATATTTT,CASSQTGASGNTIYF
TRBV7-9,TRBJ2-1,NA,NA,13,TGTGCCAGCAGCGTAACCCATAGCTATGAGCAGTTCTTC,CASSVTHSYEQFF
TRBV19,TRBJ2-3,NA,NA,16,TGTGCCAGTAGTATGTGGTTAGCGGCTAGCACAGATACGCAGTATTTT,CASSMWLAASTDTQYF
TRBV18,TRBJ2-2,NA,NA,14,TGTGCCAGCTCACCACCGGCAGCCACCGGGGAGCTGTTTTTT,CASSPPAATGELFF
TRBV7-3,TRBJ1-1,TRBD1,few,16,TGTGCCAGCAGCTTAATCGGGACAGAGACGAACACTGAAGCTTTCTTT,CASSLIGTETNTEAFF
TRBV5-1,TRBJ1-3,NA,NA,15,TGCGCCAGCAGCTTGGTAGGGCAAACCGGAAACACCATATATTTT,CASSLVGQTGNTIYF
TRBV11-2,TRBJ1-4,TRBD1,NA,17,TGTGCCAGCAGCTTAGATCGCGGACAGGGTTGGGGAGAGGACCTGTTTTTT,CASSLDRGQGWGEDLFF
TRBV9,TRBJ2-1,TRBD2,NA,15,TGTGCCAGCAGCTTCCCTAGCGGGAGGGACAATGAGCAGTTCTTC,CASSFPSGRDNEQFF
TRBV9,TRBJ1-1,NA,NA,13,TGTGCCAGCAGCAATACTAGGAACACTGAAGCTTTCTTT,CASSNTRNTEAFF
TRBV11-3,TRBJ2-2,NA,NA,11,TGTGCCAGCTCCGACACCGGGGAGCTGTTTTTT,CASSDTGELFF
TRBV6-4,TRBJ2-3,TRBD2,NA,15,TGTGCCAGCAGTGATACTAGCGGGGGCGCAGATACGCAGTATTTT,CASSDTSGGADTQYF
TRBV3-1/TRBV3-2,TRBJ2-2,NA,NA,15,TGTGCCAGCAGGGACCTTGGGAGATTTACCGGGGAGCTGTTTTTT,CASRDLGRFTGELFF
TRBV28,TRBJ1-4,TRBD1,NA,15,TGTGCCAGCAGAAACTCCGGGACAGAAAAGGGAAAACTGTTTTTT,CASRNSGTEKGKLFF
TRBV7-8,TRBJ1-6,TRBD1,NA,19,TGTGCCAGCAGCTTAGAATGGACAGGGGGGAGCTCCTATAATTCACCCCTCCACTTT,CASSLEWTGGSSYNSPLHF
TRBV15,TRBJ2-5,TRBD1,NA,14,TGTGCCACCATGCGGCAGGGGGTCCAAGAGACCCAGTACTTC,CATMRQGVQETQYF
TRBV21-1,TRBJ1-4,NA,NA,13,TGTGCCAGCAGCACAGGGGTAAGTGAAAAACTGTTTTTT,CASSTGVSEKLFF
TRBV6-5,TRBJ2-2,NA,NA,13,TGTGCCAGCACTAGCCCGGTCACCGGGGAGCTGTTTTTT,CASTSPVTGELFF
TRBV7-2,TRBJ2-5,NA,once,18,TGTGCCAGCAGCTTAGTAGCGGTGGGGGGGGCGGCCCAAGAGACCCAGTACTTC,CASSLVAVGGAAQETQYF
TRBV18,TRBJ1-5,NA,NA,12,TGTGCCAGCTCCGGGGAAAATCAGCCCCAGCATTTT,CASSGENQPQHF
TRBV7-2,TRBJ2-3,NA,NA,16,TGTGCCAGCAGCCTGGGGCTACGAGGTGGCACAGATACGCAGTATTTT,CASSLGLRGGTDTQYF
TRBV10-3,TRBJ1-2,NA,NA,14,TGTGCCATCAGTGTGAGGGGTCAAAACTATGGCTACACCTTC,CAISVRGQNYGYTF
TRBV7-9,TRBJ2-5,NA,NA,15,TGTGCCAGCAGCTTAGCTGGCTATTTCCAAGAGACCCAGTACTTC,CASSLAGYFQETQYF
TRBV4-1,TRBJ1-1,NA,NA,14,TGCGCCAGCAGCCCCGGAACAGCGAACACTGAAGCTTTCTTT,CASSPGTANTEAFF
TRBV4-1,TRBJ1-4,NA,NA,16,TGCGCCAGCAGCCAAGACAGGACCATCTCCAATGAAAAACTGTTTTTT,CASSQDRTISNEKLFF
TRBV7-2,TRBJ2-5,NA,NA,17,TGTGCCAGCAGCGGCCTCTCGACCGGGACGTCTTTAGAGACCCAGTACTTC,CASSGLSTGTSLETQYF
TRBV28,TRBJ1-6,TRBD1,NA,15,TGTGCCAGCATCTTGCGGGACAGACATAATTCACCCCTCCACTTT,CASILRDRHNSPLHF
TRBV18,TRBJ1-3,NA,NA,15,TGTGCCAACTCACCAGGGAACAGGGCTGGAAACACCATATATTTT,CANSPGNRAGNTIYF
TRBV2,TRBJ2-2,TRBD1,NA,16,TGTGCCAGCAGTGCGCAGGGGGCGTGGAACACCGGGGAGCTGTTTTTT,CASSAQGAWNTGELFF
TRBV21-1,TRBJ1-2,NA,NA,15,TGTGCCAGCAACGAAGAGGGAGTTGTGGGCTATGGCTACACCTTC,CASNEEGVVGYGYTF
TRBV5-1,TRBJ2-1,NA,NA,15,TGCGCCAGCAGGGAGCGCCCGAGCTCCTACAATGAGCAGTTCTTC,CASRERPSSYNEQFF
TRBV30,TRBJ2-1,TRBD1,NA,14,TGTGCCTGGAGTTCGGGACAGCCCTACAATGAGCAGTTCTTC,CAWSSGQPYNEQFF
TRBV7-9,TRBJ2-7,TRBD1,NA,14,TGTGCCAGCTCACGGACAGGGGGAACCTACGAGCAGTACTTC,CASSRTGGTYEQYF
TRBV30,TRBJ1-5,NA,NA,15,TGTGCCTGGAGTGTACTAGAGACAAGCAATCAGCCCCAGCATTTT,CAWSVLETSNQPQHF
TRBV5-1,TRBJ2-5,NA,NA,15,TGCGCCAGCAGCTGGAGCGGAACGGGGGCCGAGACCCAGTACTTC,CASSWSGTGAETQYF
TRBV9,TRBJ2-3,TRBD1,NA,16,TGTGCCAGCAGCCCGGGCCGGCCAGGGGGCGCAGATACGCAGTATTTT,CASSPGRPGGADTQYF
TRBV6-5,TRBJ2-2,NA,NA,15,TGTGCCAGCAGTCTTGAGAGGACGAACACCGGGGAGCTGTTTTTT,CASSLERTNTGELFF
TRBV7-2,TRBJ1-5,NA,NA,14,TGTGCCAGCAGCTTAGGTAGGAGCAATCAGCCCCAGCATTTT,CASSLGRSNQPQHF
TRBV4-1,TRBJ2-2,NA,NA,15,TGCGCCAGCAGCCAAGGCCATTCGAACACCGGGGAGCTGTTTTTT,CASSQGHSNTGELFF
TRBV6-2/TRBV6-3,TRBJ2-7,TRBD2,NA,14,TGTGCCAGCAGTTATGGACTAGCGGTGGAAGAGCAGTACTTC,CASSYGLAVEEQYF
TRBV5-6,TRBJ2-7,NA,NA,17,TGTGCCAGCACGTCTCCGACCCGCATAATACAGGGCCGGGGGCAGTACTTC,CASTSPTRIIQGRGQYF
TRBV24-1,TRBJ2-2,TRBD1,NA,16,TGTGCCACCAGCTCCAAAGGGACAGGGGTCACCGGGGAGCTGTTTTTT,CATSSKGTGVTGELFF
TRBV5-1,TRBJ2-3,NA,NA,15,TGCGCCAGCAGCTTGGGGTCAACTAACACAGATACGCAGTATTTT,CASSLGSTNTDTQYF